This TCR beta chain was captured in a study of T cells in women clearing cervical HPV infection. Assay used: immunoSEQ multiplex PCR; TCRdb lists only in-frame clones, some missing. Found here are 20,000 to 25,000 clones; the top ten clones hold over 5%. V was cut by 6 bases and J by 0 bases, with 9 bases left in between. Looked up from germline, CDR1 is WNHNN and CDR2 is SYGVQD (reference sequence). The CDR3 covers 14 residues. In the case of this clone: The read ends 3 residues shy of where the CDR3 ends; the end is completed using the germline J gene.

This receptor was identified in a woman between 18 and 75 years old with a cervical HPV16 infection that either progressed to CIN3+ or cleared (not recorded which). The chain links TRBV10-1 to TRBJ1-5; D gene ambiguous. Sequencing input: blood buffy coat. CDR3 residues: CASRWLDSNQPQHF. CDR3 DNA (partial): TGCGCCAGCAGGTGGTTAGATAGCAATCAGCCC.